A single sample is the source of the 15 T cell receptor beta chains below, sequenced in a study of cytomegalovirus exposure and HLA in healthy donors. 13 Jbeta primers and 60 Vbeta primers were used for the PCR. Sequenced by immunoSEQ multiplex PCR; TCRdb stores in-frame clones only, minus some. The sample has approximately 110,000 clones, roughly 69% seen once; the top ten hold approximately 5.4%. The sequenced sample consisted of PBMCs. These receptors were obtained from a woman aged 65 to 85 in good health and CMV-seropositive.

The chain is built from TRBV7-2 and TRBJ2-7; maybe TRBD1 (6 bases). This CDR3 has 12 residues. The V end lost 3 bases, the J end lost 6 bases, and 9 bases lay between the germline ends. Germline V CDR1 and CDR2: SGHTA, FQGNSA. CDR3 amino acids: CASSFGRGEQYF. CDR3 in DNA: TGTGCCAGCAGCTTTGGCAGGGGCGAGCAGTACTTC.

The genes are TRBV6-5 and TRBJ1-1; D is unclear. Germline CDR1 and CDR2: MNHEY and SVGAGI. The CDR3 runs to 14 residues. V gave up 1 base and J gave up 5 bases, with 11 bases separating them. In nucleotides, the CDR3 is TGTGCCAGCAGTTACTTAGGCCGGGGAACTGAAGCTTTCTTT. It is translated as CASSYLGRGTEAFF.

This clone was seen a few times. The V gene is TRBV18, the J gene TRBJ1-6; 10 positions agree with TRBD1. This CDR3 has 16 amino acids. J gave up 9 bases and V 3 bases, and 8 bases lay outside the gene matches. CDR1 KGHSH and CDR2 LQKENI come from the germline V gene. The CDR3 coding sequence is TGTGCCAGCTCACCCCGGACAGGGGGATCAGGTTCACCCCTCCACTTT. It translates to CASSPRTGGSGSPLHF.

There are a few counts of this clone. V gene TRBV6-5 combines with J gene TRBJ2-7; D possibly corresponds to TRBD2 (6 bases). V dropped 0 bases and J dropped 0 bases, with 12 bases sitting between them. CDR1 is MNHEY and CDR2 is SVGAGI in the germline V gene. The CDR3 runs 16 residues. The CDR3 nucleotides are TGTGCCAGCAGTTACTCAGGCCGCGGGGCCTCCTACGAGCAGTACTTC. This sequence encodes CASSYSGRGASYEQYF.

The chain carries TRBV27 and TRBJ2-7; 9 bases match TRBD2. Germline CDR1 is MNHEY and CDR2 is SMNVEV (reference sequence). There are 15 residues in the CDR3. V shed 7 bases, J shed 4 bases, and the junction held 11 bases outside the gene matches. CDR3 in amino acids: CASISFGGGGYEQYF. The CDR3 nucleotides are TGTGCCAGCATCTCCTTCGGCGGGGGGGGGTACGAGCAGTACTTC.

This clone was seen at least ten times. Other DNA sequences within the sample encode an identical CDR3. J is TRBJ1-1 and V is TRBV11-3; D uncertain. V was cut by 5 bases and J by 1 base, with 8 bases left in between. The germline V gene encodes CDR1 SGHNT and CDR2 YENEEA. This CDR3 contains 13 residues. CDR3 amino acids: CASSLGGNTEAFF. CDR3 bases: TGTGCCAGCAGCCTGGGAGGGAACACTGAAGCTTTCTTT.

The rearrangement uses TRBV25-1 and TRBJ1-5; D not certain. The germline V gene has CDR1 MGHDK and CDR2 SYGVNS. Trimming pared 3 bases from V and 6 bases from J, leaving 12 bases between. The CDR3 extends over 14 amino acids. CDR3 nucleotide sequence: TGTGCCAGCAGTGACCCCGAGTACGGTCAGCCCCAGCATTTT. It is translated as CASSDPEYGQPQHF.

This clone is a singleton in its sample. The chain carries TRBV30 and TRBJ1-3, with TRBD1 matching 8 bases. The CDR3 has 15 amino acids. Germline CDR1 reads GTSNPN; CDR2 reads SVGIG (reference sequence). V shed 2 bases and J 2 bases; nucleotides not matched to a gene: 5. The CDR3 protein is CAWSFKTGAGNTIYF. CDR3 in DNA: TGTGCCTGGAGTTTCAAGACAGGGGCTGGAAACACCATATATTTT.

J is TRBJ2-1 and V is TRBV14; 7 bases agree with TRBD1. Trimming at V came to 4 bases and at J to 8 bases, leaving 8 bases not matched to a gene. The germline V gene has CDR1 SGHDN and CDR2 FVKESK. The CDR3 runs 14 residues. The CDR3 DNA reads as TGTGCCAGCAGCCTGAGGGGGCGATTAGATGAGCAGTTCTTC. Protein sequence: CASSLRGRLDEQFF. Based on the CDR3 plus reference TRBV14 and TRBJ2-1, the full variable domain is EAGVTQFPSHSVIEKGQTVTLRCDPISGHDNLYWYRRVMGKEIKFLLHFVKESKQDESGMPNNRFLAERTGGTYSTLKVQPAELEDSGVYFCASSLRGRLDEQFFGPGTRLTVL.

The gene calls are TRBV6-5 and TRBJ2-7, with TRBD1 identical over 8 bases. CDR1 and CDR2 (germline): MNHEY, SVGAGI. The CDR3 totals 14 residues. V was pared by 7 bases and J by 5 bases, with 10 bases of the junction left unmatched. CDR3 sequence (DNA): TGTGCCAGCACCCCGCCAGGGGGCCGGAACGAGCAGTACTTC. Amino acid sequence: CASTPPGGRNEQYF.

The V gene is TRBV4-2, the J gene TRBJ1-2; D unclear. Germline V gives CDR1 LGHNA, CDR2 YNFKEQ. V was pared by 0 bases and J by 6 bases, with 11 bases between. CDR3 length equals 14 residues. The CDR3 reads CASSQDPMGDGYTF. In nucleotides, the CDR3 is TGTGCCAGCAGCCAAGATCCCATGGGCGATGGCTACACCTTC.

The CDR3 DNA reads as TGTGCCAGTCAGAACACAGGGGGGGTATCCGGGGCCAACGTCCTGACTTTC. Its translation: CASQNTGGVSGANVLTF. J is TRBJ2-6 and V is TRBV19; TRBD1 might be the D (8 bases). CDR1 LNHDA and CDR2 SQIVND come from the germline V gene (reference sequence). V was cut by 8 bases and J by 4 bases, with 21 bases left in between. CDR3 length equals 17 residues. Looking up the rest from reference TRBV19 and TRBJ2-6 gives the full variable domain: DGGITQSPKYLFRKEGQNVTLSCEQNLNHDAMYWYRQDPGQGLRLIYYSQIVNDFQKGDIAEGYSVSREKKESFPLTVTSAQKNPTAFYLCASQNTGGVSGANVLTFGAGSRLTVL.

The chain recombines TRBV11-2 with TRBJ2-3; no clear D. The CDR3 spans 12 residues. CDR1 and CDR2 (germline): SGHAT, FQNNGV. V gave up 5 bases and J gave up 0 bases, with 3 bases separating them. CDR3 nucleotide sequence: TGTGCCAGCAGCCCTAGCACAGATACGCAGTATTTT. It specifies CASSPSTDTQYF. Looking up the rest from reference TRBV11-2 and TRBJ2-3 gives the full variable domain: EAGVAQSPRYKIIEKRQSVAFWCNPISGHATLYWYQQILGQGPKLLIQFQNNGVVDDSQLPKDRFSAERLKGVDSTLKIQPAKLEDSAVYLCASSPSTDTQYFGPGTRLTVL.

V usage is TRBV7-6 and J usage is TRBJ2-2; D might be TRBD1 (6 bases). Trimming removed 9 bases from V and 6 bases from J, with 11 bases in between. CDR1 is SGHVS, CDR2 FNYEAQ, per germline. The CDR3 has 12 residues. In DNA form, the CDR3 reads TGTGCCAGTCTTTCAGGGGCCGGGGAGCTGTTTTTT. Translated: CASLSGAGELFF.

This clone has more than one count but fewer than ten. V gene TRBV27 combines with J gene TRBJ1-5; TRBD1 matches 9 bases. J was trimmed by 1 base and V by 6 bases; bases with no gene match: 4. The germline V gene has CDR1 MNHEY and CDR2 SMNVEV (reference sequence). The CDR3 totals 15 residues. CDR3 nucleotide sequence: TGTGCCAGCAGAGAAGGGACAGGGAGCAATCAGCCCCAGCATTTT. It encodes CASREGTGSNQPQHF.